Sequencing of this TCR beta chain was carried out in a study of shared clonotypes between healthy human individuals. Study results and limitations: Some naive CD4 clonotypes, around 5%, turned up in common across a few donors.

Trimming took 0 bases from V and 3 from J, leaving 8 bases between them. The CDR3 sequence is 14 residues long. Germline-derived CDR1 and CDR2 are LNHNV and YYDKDF (reference sequence). In the authors' workflow: Sequence data from immunoSEQ were junction-only and lacked quality scores; consequently, filtering differed. The method was immunoSEQ multiplex PCR; TCRdb's version includes in-frame clones alone and lacks a portion of them. V and J calls and clone size come straight from that table; D and trimming were deduced from the DNA. The sample includes some 2.4 million clones, approximately 93% of them seen just once. As concerns this clone: The antigen remains unidentified.

Specimen: naive CD4+ T cells from PBMCs. The subset: CD45RA+ positively selected. This receptor was obtained from a young man in good health. Some clones in this sample may be carry-over from other donors' samples. V and J are TRBV15 and TRBJ1-1; D possibly corresponds to TRBD1 (5 bases). The CDR3 bases are TGTGCCACCAGCAGAGATTCCAGGGACACTGAAGCTTTCTTT. This gives the protein CATSRDSRDTEAFF.